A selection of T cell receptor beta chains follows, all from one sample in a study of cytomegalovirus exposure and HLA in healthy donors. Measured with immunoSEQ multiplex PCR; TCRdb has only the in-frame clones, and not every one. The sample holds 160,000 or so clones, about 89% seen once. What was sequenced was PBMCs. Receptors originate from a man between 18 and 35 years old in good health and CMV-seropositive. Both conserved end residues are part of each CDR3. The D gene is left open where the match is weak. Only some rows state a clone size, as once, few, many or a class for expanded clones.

CDR3nt: TGTGCCAGCAGTGAATACCCAGCGGACTACAATGAGCAGTTCTTC
CDR3aa: CASSEYPADYNEQFF
len: 15
abundance: -
d_gene: -
j_gene: TRBJ2-1
v_gene: TRBV2

CDR3nt: TGTGCCAGCAGTAACTCCGGGACAGGGGATGGCTACACCTTC
CDR3aa: CASSNSGTGDGYTF
len: 14
abundance: -
d_gene: TRBD1
j_gene: TRBJ1-2
v_gene: TRBV6-5

CDR3nt: TGTGCCAGCAGCGGATCCAGGGACTTGGAGCAGTACTTC
CDR3aa: CASSGSRDLEQYF
len: 13
abundance: -
d_gene: -
j_gene: TRBJ2-7
v_gene: TRBV9

CDR3nt: TGTGCCAGCAGCCAATTCGGGGGCTATGGCTACACCTTC
CDR3aa: CASSQFGGYGYTF
len: 13
abundance: once
d_gene: -
j_gene: TRBJ1-2
v_gene: TRBV7-3

CDR3nt: TGTGCCAGCAGCACTCGACAGCCCCAATACAATGAGCAGTTCTTC
CDR3aa: CASSTRQPQYNEQFF
len: 15
abundance: -
d_gene: -
j_gene: TRBJ2-1
v_gene: TRBV7-9

CDR3nt: TGTGCCAGCACACCTAGAGCTAGCGGGGGGACAGATACGCAGTATTTT
CDR3aa: CASTPRASGGTDTQYF
len: 16
abundance: -
d_gene: TRBD2
j_gene: TRBJ2-3
v_gene: TRBV7-2

CDR3nt: TGCGCCAGCAGGGGGACAGGGGACGGCTACACCTTC
CDR3aa: CASRGTGDGYTF
len: 12
abundance: -
d_gene: TRBD1
j_gene: TRBJ1-2
v_gene: TRBV10-2

CDR3nt: TGTGCCAGCACCAGGATCTCACTTGCAGGCACTGAAGCTTTCTTT
CDR3aa: CASTRISLAGTEAFF
len: 15
abundance: -
d_gene: -
j_gene: TRBJ1-1
v_gene: TRBV27

CDR3nt: TGTGCCAGCAGCACTAGGGACAGGGGGGCTGAGCAGTTCTTC
CDR3aa: CASSTRDRGAEQFF
len: 14
abundance: few
d_gene: TRBD1
j_gene: TRBJ2-1
v_gene: TRBV9

CDR3nt: TGCGCCAGCAGCCAAGAGCGGGGCCAGCCCTACGAGCAGTACTTC
CDR3aa: CASSQERGQPYEQYF
len: 15
abundance: -
d_gene: -
j_gene: TRBJ2-7
v_gene: TRBV4-3

CDR3nt: TGTGCCTGGAACCCGGACAGCTCCTATGGCTACACCTTC
CDR3aa: CAWNPDSSYGYTF
len: 13
abundance: -
d_gene: -
j_gene: TRBJ1-2
v_gene: TRBV30

CDR3nt: TGCGCCAGCAGCCAAGCCCGGCCTAGCTACCATGAGCAGTTCTTC
CDR3aa: CASSQARPSYHEQFF
len: 15
abundance: -
d_gene: -
j_gene: TRBJ2-1
v_gene: TRBV4-3

CDR3nt: TGTGCCAGCAGTCCAGGCGATCAGCCCCAGCATTTT
CDR3aa: CASSPGDQPQHF
len: 12
abundance: few
d_gene: -
j_gene: TRBJ1-5
v_gene: TRBV27

CDR3nt: TGTGCCAGCAGCTTAAGCAGGGGGCGGGACACCGGGGAGCTGTTTTTT
CDR3aa: CASSLSRGRDTGELFF
len: 16
abundance: -
d_gene: TRBD1
j_gene: TRBJ2-2
v_gene: TRBV11-2

CDR3nt: TGCGCCAGCAGCTTGGTTCAGGGGGCCTACAATGAGCAGTTCTTC
CDR3aa: CASSLVQGAYNEQFF
len: 15
abundance: -
d_gene: TRBD1
j_gene: TRBJ2-1
v_gene: TRBV5-1

CDR3nt: TGTGCCTGGAACACAGGGACCTATGGCTACACCTTC
CDR3aa: CAWNTGTYGYTF
len: 12
abundance: few
d_gene: -
j_gene: TRBJ1-2
v_gene: TRBV30

CDR3nt: TGTGCCAGCAGCCCTCCACAGGTCTCTGGAAACACCATATATTTT
CDR3aa: CASSPPQVSGNTIYF
len: 15
abundance: -
d_gene: -
j_gene: TRBJ1-3
v_gene: TRBV7-9

CDR3nt: TGTGCCGGGGAAAGGGCGGGGATGGGCACAGATACGCAGTATTTT
CDR3aa: CAGERAGMGTDTQYF
len: 15
abundance: -
d_gene: -
j_gene: TRBJ2-3
v_gene: TRBV5-4

CDR3nt: TGTGCCAGCAGCCCGGGGACAGGGGGAAATTCACCCCTCCACTTT
CDR3aa: CASSPGTGGNSPLHF
len: 15
abundance: once
d_gene: TRBD1
j_gene: TRBJ1-6
v_gene: TRBV7-9

CDR3nt: TGTGCCAGCAGAGGACAGGGGGTTTTCAATGAGCAGTTCTTC
CDR3aa: CASRGQGVFNEQFF
len: 14
abundance: -
d_gene: TRBD1
j_gene: TRBJ2-1
v_gene: TRBV25-1

CDR3nt: TGTGCCAGCAGCCGCCTTAAGTTAGGACTAATACCCCAGTCCAATGAGCAGTTCTTC
CDR3aa: CASSRLKLGLIPQSNEQFF
len: 19
abundance: -
d_gene: -
j_gene: TRBJ2-1
v_gene: TRBV13

CDR3nt: TGTGCCAGCTCAATGTCGGGCTCCTACGAGCAGTACTTC
CDR3aa: CASSMSGSYEQYF
len: 13
abundance: few
d_gene: -
j_gene: TRBJ2-7
v_gene: TRBV18

CDR3nt: TGTGCCTGGAGGGGAGGATTCACCGATACGCAGTATTTT
CDR3aa: CAWRGGFTDTQYF
len: 13
abundance: -
d_gene: -
j_gene: TRBJ2-3
v_gene: TRBV30

CDR3nt: TGCGCCAGCAGTCGACAGGGGACCCGCCTATATGAGCAGTTCTTC
CDR3aa: CASSRQGTRLYEQFF
len: 15
abundance: -
d_gene: TRBD1
j_gene: TRBJ2-1
v_gene: TRBV10-2

CDR3nt: TGTGCCAGCAGCTCAGGGGGACAGCGTTCAGATACGCAGTATTTT
CDR3aa: CASSSGGQRSDTQYF
len: 15
abundance: -
d_gene: TRBD1
j_gene: TRBJ2-3
v_gene: TRBV13

CDR3nt: TGTGCCAGCAGCTTAGAAATAGAAATGGGACACTACGAGCAGTACTTC
CDR3aa: CASSLEIEMGHYEQYF
len: 16
abundance: -
d_gene: -
j_gene: TRBJ2-7
v_gene: TRBV11-2

CDR3nt: TGTGCCAGCGTTTCGGAGACTGAGCAGTTCTTC
CDR3aa: CASVSETEQFF
len: 11
abundance: once
d_gene: -
j_gene: TRBJ2-1
v_gene: TRBV6-5

CDR3nt: TGCGCCAGCAGCCTGGTAAATCCCAGCGGGGAGCTGTTTTTT
CDR3aa: CASSLVNPSGELFF
len: 14
abundance: -
d_gene: -
j_gene: TRBJ2-2
v_gene: TRBV5-1

CDR3nt: TGTGCCAGCAGCGCAGGACAGGGTGAGACCCAGTACTTC
CDR3aa: CASSAGQGETQYF
len: 13
abundance: -
d_gene: TRBD1
j_gene: TRBJ2-5
v_gene: TRBV7-2

CDR3nt: TGTGCCAGCAGGTCCACAGGGGGCCGAATAGGTGGCTACACCTTC
CDR3aa: CASRSTGGRIGGYTF
len: 15
abundance: -
d_gene: TRBD1
j_gene: TRBJ1-2
v_gene: TRBV7-2

CDR3nt: TGTGCCACCCGACAGTTACTTAGCTCCTATAATTCACCCCTCCACTTT
CDR3aa: CATRQLLSSYNSPLHF
len: 16
abundance: -
d_gene: -
j_gene: TRBJ1-6
v_gene: TRBV11-2

CDR3nt: TGCGCCAGCAAGGGACAGGGGAACACTGAAGCTTTCTTT
CDR3aa: CASKGQGNTEAFF
len: 13
abundance: -
d_gene: TRBD1
j_gene: TRBJ1-1
v_gene: TRBV5-1

CDR3nt: TGTGCCAGCAGTGAAGCGCGAGGGAGAGCTAATGAAAAACTGTTTTTT
CDR3aa: CASSEARGRANEKLFF
len: 16
abundance: -
d_gene: -
j_gene: TRBJ1-4
v_gene: TRBV2

CDR3nt: TGTGCCACTAGGCAGGGGAGTCTCGAGCAGTACTTC
CDR3aa: CATRQGSLEQYF
len: 12
abundance: -
d_gene: -
j_gene: TRBJ2-7
v_gene: TRBV27

CDR3nt: TGCGCCAGCAGCCCGAGGACTAGCGGGGGGGTTTACACCGGGGAGCTGTTTTTT
CDR3aa: CASSPRTSGGVYTGELFF
len: 18
abundance: -
d_gene: TRBD2
j_gene: TRBJ2-2
v_gene: TRBV5-1

CDR3nt: TGTGCCAGCAGCCGGGTCACTGGAAACACCATATATTTT
CDR3aa: CASSRVTGNTIYF
len: 13
abundance: -
d_gene: -
j_gene: TRBJ1-3
v_gene: TRBV6-1

CDR3nt: TGTGCCAGCAGCTTAGGTCTCGGCGGGCCCTCCTACGAGCAGTACTTC
CDR3aa: CASSLGLGGPSYEQYF
len: 16
abundance: -
d_gene: -
j_gene: TRBJ2-7
v_gene: TRBV7-2

CDR3nt: TGTGCCTCCTCTCAGGATAGCAATCAGCCCCAGCATTTT
CDR3aa: CASSQDSNQPQHF
len: 13
abundance: few
d_gene: -
j_gene: TRBJ1-5
v_gene: TRBV30

CDR3nt: TGTGCCAGCAGCTTACAGGGTTCCCAATCCTACGAGCAGTACTTC
CDR3aa: CASSLQGSQSYEQYF
len: 15
abundance: -
d_gene: -
j_gene: TRBJ2-7
v_gene: TRBV5-6

CDR3nt: TGTGCCAGCAGCTTCTTAGCGAAGTCCTCCTACAATGAGCAGTTCTTC
CDR3aa: CASSFLAKSSYNEQFF
len: 16
abundance: -
d_gene: -
j_gene: TRBJ2-1
v_gene: TRBV5-6

CDR3nt: TGTGCCAGTAAGCAGGTGGGAGGATCATACAATGAGCAGTTCTTC
CDR3aa: CASKQVGGSYNEQFF
len: 15
abundance: -
d_gene: -
j_gene: TRBJ2-1
v_gene: TRBV19

CDR3nt: TGTGCCAGCAGTCGGGGAGAGACCCAGTACTTC
CDR3aa: CASSRGETQYF
len: 11
abundance: few
d_gene: -
j_gene: TRBJ2-5
v_gene: TRBV7-2

CDR3nt: TGTGCCAGCAGCTTAGCCGGTCACTACGAGCAGTACTTC
CDR3aa: CASSLAGHYEQYF
len: 13
abundance: -
d_gene: -
j_gene: TRBJ2-7
v_gene: TRBV7-8

CDR3nt: TGTGCCATCAGTCAAATAGCGGGTCCGTTAACAGATACGCAGTATTTT
CDR3aa: CAISQIAGPLTDTQYF
len: 16
abundance: -
d_gene: TRBD2
j_gene: TRBJ2-3
v_gene: TRBV10-3